These 23 T cell receptor beta chains originate from one sample sequenced in a study of cytomegalovirus exposure and HLA in healthy donors. Both 60 Vbeta primers and 13 Jbeta primers went into the PCR. Assay used: immunoSEQ multiplex PCR; TCRdb lists only in-frame clones, some missing. The sample lists around 180,000 clones; about 77% were seen once. Material for sequencing was PBMCs. All receptors come from a woman aged 25 to 39 in good health and CMV-seropositive.

The chain recombines TRBV7-8 with TRBJ2-3; D perhaps matches TRBD2 (5 bases). The CDR3 extends over 15 amino acids. Germline V gene lookup returns CDR1 SGHVS and CDR2 FQNEAQ. Trimming stripped 7 bases from V and 4 bases from J, with 18 bases between. For the CDR3, the DNA is TGTGCCAGCACCAAGCTTAGCGTGGAATCAGATACGCAGTATTTT. Translated, it gives CASTKLSVESDTQYF. The full variable domain, in which reference TRBV7-8 and TRBJ2-3 provide the parts outside the CDR3, is GAGVSQSPRYKVAKRGQDVALRCDPISGHVSLFWYQQALGQGPEFLTYFQNEAQLDKSGLPSDRFFAERPEGSVSTLKIQRTQQEDSAVYLCASTKLSVESDTQYFGPGTRLTVL.

V gene TRBV6-5 combines with J gene TRBJ1-3, with unresolved D. This CDR3 is 16 amino acids long. Germline CDR1 MNHEY, CDR2 SVGAGI. V lost 2 bases to trimming and J lost 7 bases, with 18 bases between them. For the CDR3, the DNA is TGTGCCAGCAGTTACGGTCCTAACGCCCTTATGAACACCATATATTTT. Its protein product is CASSYGPNALMNTIYF.

Here the CDR3 DNA reads TGCGCCAGCAGCTTGTGGGGCGGAAGAGACTCACCCCTCCACTTT. Protein: CASSLWGGRDSPLHF. This chain joins TRBV5-1 and TRBJ1-6, with D possibly TRBD1 on 5 matching bases. CDR1 SGHRS and CDR2 YFSETQ come from the germline V gene. Trimming pared 1 base from V and 10 bases from J, leaving 15 bases between. The CDR3 spans 15 residues.

This chain joins TRBV7-2 and TRBJ1-1; D remains ambiguous. Trimming removed 2 bases at V and 3 bases at J, with 4 bases between. Per the germline V gene, CDR1 is SGHTA and CDR2 is FQGNSA. This CDR3 is 12 amino acids long. The CDR3 is CASSLQYTEAFF. CDR3 bases: TGTGCCAGCAGCTTACAGTACACTGAAGCTTTCTTT.

The chain uses TRBV7-8 and TRBJ2-1; the match to TRBD2 covers 10 bases. The germline V gene has CDR1 SGHVS and CDR2 FQNEAQ. V lost 0 bases to trimming and J lost 5 bases; unmatched junction nucleotides: 13. CDR3 size: 19 residues. CDR3 sequence: CASSLAPGASGRWDNEQFF. The DNA for the CDR3 is TGTGCCAGCAGCTTAGCGCCGGGGGCTAGCGGGAGATGGGACAATGAGCAGTTCTTC.

The J gene is TRBJ2-7, the V gene TRBV11-3; possible D gene TRBD2, 6 bases. V was shortened by 8 bases and J by 3 bases, with 11 bases between the two germline ends. The CDR3 loop spans 12 amino acids. Per germline, CDR1 SGHNT and CDR2 YENEEA. This CDR3 is CASATGDYEQYF. CDR3 bases: TGTGCCAGCGCTACGGGGGACTACGAGCAGTACTTC.

A remark on this clone: This sample also contains other DNA sequences that code for the same CDR3. The V call is TRBV28, the J call TRBJ1-2; TRBD1 aligns across 8 bases. This CDR3 comprises 13 residues. V was clipped by 5 bases and J by 4 bases; unmatched bases: 3. Per the germline V gene, CDR1 is MDHEN and CDR2 is SYDVKM. This CDR3 reads CASSRTGFYGYTF. The CDR3 region has the DNA TGTGCCAGCAGTCGGACAGGGTTCTATGGCTACACCTTC.

Turning to this clone: The junction shows a germline mismatch at one end, possibly a read error. The CDR3 protein is CASREQGRNYGHTF. The DNA for the CDR3 is TGTGCCAGTAGAGAACAGGGGCGAAACTATGGCCACACCTTC. The chain is built from TRBV19 and TRBJ1-2; 7 nucleotides line up with TRBD1. The CDR3 runs to 14 residues. Germline CDR1 reads LNHDA; CDR2 reads SQIVND (reference sequence).

This clone was counted a few times. The rearrangement joins TRBV10-3 to TRBJ1-2, with TRBD1 matching 7 bases. The CDR3 sequence is 12 residues long. Germline loops: CDR1 ENHRY, CDR2 SYGVKD. V lost 10 bases and J lost 2; bases outside the gene matches: 4. The CDR3 loop is CATQGGNYGYTF. The CDR3 nucleotides read TGTGCCACCCAGGGGGGAAACTATGGCTACACCTTC.

The CDR3 DNA reads as TGTGCCAGCAGTTACGGGGACTCCCAAGAGACCCAGTACTTC. This sequence encodes CASSYGDSQETQYF. This rearrangement joins TRBV6-5 to TRBJ2-5; possible D gene TRBD2, 6 bases. CDR3 length equals 14 residues. V was trimmed by 2 bases and J by 1 base, leaving 8 bases between them. The germline V gene has CDR1 MNHEY and CDR2 SVGAGI.

This clone has a single count. The rearrangement links TRBV10-2 to TRBJ1-1; the match to TRBD1 covers 8 bases. V was pared by 6 bases and J by 4 bases, with 4 bases of the junction left unmatched. CDR1 is WSHSY and CDR2 is SAAADI in the germline V gene. The CDR3 length is 13 residues. CDR3 DNA sequence: TGCGCCAGCAGCAACGGACAGGGCACTGAAGCTTTCTTT. The encoded protein is CASSNGQGTEAFF.

This clone was observed once. The chain links TRBV19 to TRBJ1-2; 7 nucleotides line up with TRBD1. This CDR3 has 15 amino acids. After removal of 5 bases from V and 4 bases from J, the junction contained 10 bases not matched to a gene. The germline V gene has CDR1 LNHDA and CDR2 SQIVND (reference sequence). CDR3 nucleotides: TGTGCCAGTAGTTTCTTCCAGGGGGTATCCTATGGCTACACCTTC. It translates to CASSFFQGVSYGYTF. The full variable domain, its missing parts supplied by reference TRBV19 and TRBJ1-2, is DGGITQSPKYLFRKEGQNVTLSCEQNLNHDAMYWYRQDPGQGLRLIYYSQIVNDFQKGDIAEGYSVSREKKESFPLTVTSAQKNPTAFYLCASSFFQGVSYGYTFGSGTRLTVV.

The rearrangement links TRBV27 to TRBJ2-1, with a possible D match to TRBD1 (6 bases). Germline-derived CDR1 and CDR2 are MNHEY and SMNVEV (reference sequence). V was pared by 3 bases and J by 3 bases, with 18 bases between. This CDR3 is built from 17 residues. CDR3 protein: CASSLFQGLPYYNEQFF. The CDR3 region has the DNA TGTGCCAGCAGTTTGTTTCAGGGGCTCCCGTACTACAATGAGCAGTTCTTC.

The V and J genes are TRBV19 and TRBJ1-4, with TRBD1 matching over 7 bases. CDR1 is LNHDA and CDR2 is SQIVND in the germline V gene (reference sequence). V lost 4 bases and J lost 5; bases outside the gene matches: 10. This CDR3 contains 16 residues. DNA of the CDR3: TGTGCCAGTAGTACCCGAGGGGGACAGCCAAATGAAAAACTGTTTTTT. It translates to CASSTRGGQPNEKLFF. Together with reference TRBV19 and TRBJ1-4, the CDR3 gives the full variable domain: DGGITQSPKYLFRKEGQNVTLSCEQNLNHDAMYWYRQDPGQGLRLIYYSQIVNDFQKGDIAEGYSVSREKKESFPLTVTSAQKNPTAFYLCASSTRGGQPNEKLFFGSGTQLSVL.

The rearrangement links TRBV7-8 to TRBJ2-4; the D gene is possibly TRBD2 (5 bases). Germline CDR1 SGHVS, CDR2 FQNEAQ. The CDR3 runs to 16 residues. V was pared by 5 bases and J by 0 bases, with 14 bases between. The DNA for the CDR3 is TGTGCCAGCAGCCCGTCCTGGACTGTAGCCAAAAACATTCAGTACTTC. Translated: CASSPSWTVAKNIQYF.

The chain has TRBV2 and TRBJ1-5; unclear D gene. The CDR3 spans 13 residues. CDR1 SNHLY and CDR2 FYNNEI come from the germline V gene. Deletions cut 7 bases from V and 6 bases from J, with 13 bases between. Here the CDR3 reads CASTGEGSQPQHF. CDR3 sequence (DNA): TGTGCCAGCACGGGTGAAGGTAGTCAGCCCCAGCATTTT.

The chain links TRBV7-9 to TRBJ2-6; D remains ambiguous. CDR3 size: 12 residues. V gave up 4 bases and J gave up 4 bases, with 2 bases separating them. The germline V gene encodes CDR1 SEHNR and CDR2 FQNEAQ (reference sequence). This CDR3 reads CASSSGANVLTF. The CDR3 region has the DNA TGTGCCAGCAGCTCGGGGGCCAACGTCCTGACTTTC.

The CDR3 region has the DNA TGTGCCAGCAGTCACGAACAGGGTTATCCTGAAGCTTTCTTT. Translation gives CASSHEQGYPEAFF. V gene TRBV27 combines with J gene TRBJ1-1, with a weak D call TRBD1 (6 bases). Trimming took off 5 bases at V and 6 bases at J, with 16 bases between the two ends. Germline V gene sequence: CDR1 MNHEY, CDR2 SMNVEV (reference sequence). This CDR3 is 14 amino acids long.

This clone appeared a single time. The rearrangement links TRBV29-1 to TRBJ2-7; 7 bases map to TRBD1. The CDR3 consists of 13 residues. Germline trimming cut 6 bases from V and 5 bases from J; bases unmatched to any gene: 10. Germline V gives CDR1 SQVTM, CDR2 ANQGSEA. This chain's CDR3 is CSVAPRQGDEQYF. In DNA form, the CDR3 reads TGCAGCGTCGCTCCCAGGCAGGGGGACGAGCAGTACTTC.

The V and J genes are TRBV6-5 and TRBJ2-4; tentatively, D is TRBD1 (6 bases). CDR3 length: 13 residues. Between the trimmed V and J ends, which lost 6 bases and 9 bases, there was a span of 15 bases. Germline values: CDR1 MNHEY, CDR2 SVGAGI. The CDR3 nucleotides read TGTGCCAGCAGCAAAGCAGGGGTAATCATTCAGTACTTC. Protein: CASSKAGVIIQYF.

The chain couples TRBV27 to TRBJ1-6; 7 bases map to TRBD1. V was clipped by 8 bases and J by 7 bases; unmatched bases: 5. The germline V gene has CDR1 MNHEY and CDR2 SMNVEV (reference sequence). CDR3 length equals 13 residues. The CDR3 region is CASGRQGNSPLHF. Written as DNA, the CDR3 is TGTGCCAGCGGACGACAGGGAAATTCACCCCTCCACTTT.

This clone came up a few times. The chain links TRBV5-4 to TRBJ1-6; 9 bases fit TRBD1. V shed 4 bases and J 0 bases; nucleotides not matched to a gene: 5. The CDR3 has 17 residues. CDR1 is SGHNT, CDR2 YYREEE, per germline (reference sequence). CDR3 in DNA: TGTGCCAGCAGCACTGGACAGGGGACCTCCTATAATTCACCCCTCCACTTT. This sequence encodes CASSTGQGTSYNSPLHF.

The J gene is TRBJ1-5, the V gene TRBV10-3; D is unresolved. Trimming stripped 4 bases from V and 3 bases from J, with 7 bases between. From germline, CDR1 is ENHRY and CDR2 SYGVKD. The CDR3 covers 13 residues. CDR3 sequence: CAISGESNQPQHF. The CDR3 nucleotides are TGTGCCATCAGTGGGGAGTCCAATCAGCCCCAGCATTTT.